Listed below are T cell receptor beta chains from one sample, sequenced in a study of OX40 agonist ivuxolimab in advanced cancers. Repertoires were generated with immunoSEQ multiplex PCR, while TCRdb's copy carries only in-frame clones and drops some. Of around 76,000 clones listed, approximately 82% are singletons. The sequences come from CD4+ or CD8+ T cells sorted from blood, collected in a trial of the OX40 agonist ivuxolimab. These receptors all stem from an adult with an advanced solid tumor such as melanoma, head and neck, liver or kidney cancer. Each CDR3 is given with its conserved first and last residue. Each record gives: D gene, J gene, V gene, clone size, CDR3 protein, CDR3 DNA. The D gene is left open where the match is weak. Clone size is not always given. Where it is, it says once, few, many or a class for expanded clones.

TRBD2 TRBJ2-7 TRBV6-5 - CASSYHGGYSSYEQYF TGTGCCAGCAGTTACCACGGGGGGTACAGCTCCTACGAGCAGTACTTC
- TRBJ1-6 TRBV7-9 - CASSLSRNSPLHF TGTGCCAGCAGCTTATCCAGAAATTCACCCCTCCACTTT
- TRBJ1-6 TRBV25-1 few CASSEVERGSPLHF TGTGCCAGCAGTGAAGTCGAGAGGGGTTCACCCCTCCACTTT
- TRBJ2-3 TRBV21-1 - CASSRSGTPSNTDTQYF TGTGCCAGCAGCAGATCCGGGACACCAAGTAACACAGATACGCAGTATTTT
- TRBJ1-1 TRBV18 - CASSPGGASEAFF TGTGCCAGCTCACCAGGGGGGGCTTCTGAAGCTTTCTTT
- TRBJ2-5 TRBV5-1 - CASSLDRVEETQYF TGCGCCAGCAGCTTGGACAGGGTCGAAGAGACCCAGTACTTC
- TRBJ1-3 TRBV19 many CASSTAAALSGNTIYF TGTGCCAGTAGTACCGCGGCGGCTCTCTCTGGAAACACCATATATTTT
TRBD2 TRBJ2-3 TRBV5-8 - CASSLFVEREGDTQYF TGTGCCAGCAGCTTGTTTGTAGAACGGGAGGGGGATACGCAGTATTTT
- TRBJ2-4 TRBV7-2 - CASSLFDRQQYF TGTGCCAGCAGCTTATTTGATCGACAGCAGTACTTC
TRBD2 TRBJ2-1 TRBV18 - CASSPPSSGGVGEQFF TGTGCCAGCTCACCACCTTCTAGCGGGGGGGTGGGTGAGCAGTTCTTC
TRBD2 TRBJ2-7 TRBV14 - CASSQERGLASEQYF TGTGCCAGCAGCCAAGAGAGAGGACTAGCGAGCGAGCAGTACTTC